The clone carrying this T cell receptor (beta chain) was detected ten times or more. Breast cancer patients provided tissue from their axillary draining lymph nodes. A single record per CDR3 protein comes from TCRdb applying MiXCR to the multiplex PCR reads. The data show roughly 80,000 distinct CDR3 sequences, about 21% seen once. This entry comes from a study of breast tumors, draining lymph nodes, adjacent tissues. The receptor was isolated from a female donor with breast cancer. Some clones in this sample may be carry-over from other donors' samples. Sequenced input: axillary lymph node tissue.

This CDR3 reads CSARGTGGFSIQYF. The CDR3 DNA sequence: TGCAGTGCTCGCGGGACAGGGGGCTTTAGCATTCAGTACTTC. The rearrangement uses TRBV20-1 and TRBJ2-4, with 12 positions matching TRBD1. V shed 5 bases, J shed 9 bases, and the junction held 8 bases outside the gene matches. Germline V gene sequence: CDR1 DFQATT, CDR2 SNEGSKA (reference sequence). CDR3 length: 14 residues.